This is a list of T cell receptor beta chains from one sample in a study of shared clonotypes between healthy human individuals. Sequenced by immunoSEQ multiplex PCR; TCRdb stores in-frame clones only, minus some. The sample holds roughly 760,000 clones, around 74% seen once. Sequencing was done on a sample of memory CD4+ T cells sorted from blood. The receptors shown here come from a woman in her twenties or thirties in good health. Both conserved end residues are part of each CDR3. D genes are given only for firm matches. Not all rows give a size; the values are once, few, many and, for expanded clones, a class.

>TRBJ1-3|.|TRBV5-4|few
TGTGCCAGCAGCTTGGCTGGGGCCCGGCCTGGAAACACCATATATTTT
CASSLAGARPGNTIYF
>TRBJ1-5|.|TRBV6-5|once
TGTGCCAGCAGATCCGGGACAAGCAATCAGCCCCAGCATTTT
CASRSGTSNQPQHF
>TRBJ1-5|.|TRBV2|.
TGTGCCAGCTGCAGGGCTTGGGGCAATCAGCCCCAGCATTTT
CASCRAWGNQPQHF
>TRBJ1-4|.|TRBV2|.
TGTGCCAGCATATTTCCGGGGGCAACTAATGAAAAACTGTTTTTT
CASIFPGATNEKLFF
>TRBJ1-4|TRBD1|TRBV5-1|few
TGCGCCAGCAGCCTTGGGGACAGGGATAATGAAAAACTGTTTTTT
CASSLGDRDNEKLFF
>TRBJ2-5|.|TRBV28|.
TGTGCCAGCAGTTTGGTAGCGACCCAGTACTTC
CASSLVATQYF
>TRBJ2-5|.|TRBV28|.
TGTGCCAGCAGAAACCCGGGACTCCGGGACGAGACCCAGTACTTC
CASRNPGLRDETQYF
>TRBJ2-5|TRBD1|TRBV28|few
TGTGCCAGCAGTCCCCACGACAGGGGTAATCGAGAGACCCAGTACTTC
CASSPHDRGNRETQYF
>TRBJ1-2|.|TRBV28|.
TGTGCCAGCAGCCCAGGGACAAGCTATGGCTACACCTTC
CASSPGTSYGYTF
>TRBJ2-2|TRBD1|TRBV19|many
TGTGCCAGTATTCACAGGGGGCCGAAGAACACCGGGGAGCTGTTTTTT
CASIHRGPKNTGELFF
>TRBJ1-1|.|TRBV7-3|.
TGTGCCAGCAGCCGTGGAGGGCTGAACACTGAAGCTTTCTTT
CASSRGGLNTEAFF
>TRBJ1-2|TRBD1|TRBV2|few
TGTGCCAGCAGGGGACAGGGGGCGTATGGCTACACCTTC
CASRGQGAYGYTF
>TRBJ1-3|.|TRBV7-9|.
TGTGCCAGCATTCGAGGCAGCGGTGGAGTAAACACCATATATTTT
CASIRGSGGVNTIYF
>TRBJ1-5|.|TRBV10-2|.
TGCGCCAGCAGTGAGTCTGGGGGGCAGCCCCAGCATTTT
CASSESGGQPQHF
>TRBJ1-5|.|TRBV6-1|.
TGTGCCAGCAGCGGTCCAGGGAAGGATCAGCCCCAGCATTTT
CASSGPGKDQPQHF
>TRBJ1-4|.|TRBV18|.
TGTGCCAGCTCCCCCCTGGATGAAAATGAAAAACTGTTTTTT
CASSPLDENEKLFF
>TRBJ2-5|TRBD1|TRBV18|few
TGTGCCAGCTCGATTAACAGGGGCCAAGAGACCCAGTACTTC
CASSINRGQETQYF
>TRBJ1-2|.|TRBV7-9|.
TGTGCCAGCAGCTTAGTAATTCAGGGCGACTATGGCTACACCTTC
CASSLVIQGDYGYTF
>TRBJ1-1|.|TRBV7-3|.
TGTGCCAGCAGCGTCGGTGAGGACACTGAAGCTTTCTTT
CASSVGEDTEAFF
>TRBJ1-1|.|TRBV10-1|.
TGCGCCAGCAGTGAAGGGTTGAACACTGAAGCTTTCTTT
CASSEGLNTEAFF
>TRBJ2-3|.|TRBV11-3|once
TGTGCCAGCAGCCCGGGACTCGGCACAGATACGCAGTATTTT
CASSPGLGTDTQYF
>TRBJ2-5|.|TRBV29-1|.
TGCAGCGTCGTGGGGGGAGTTGGAGAGACCCAGTACTTC
CSVVGGVGETQYF
>TRBJ1-2|TRBD1|TRBV28|few
TGTGCCAGCAGTTTAGGGGGACAGAATAACTATGGCTACACCTTC
CASSLGGQNNYGYTF
>TRBJ2-7|.|TRBV28|few
TGTGCCAGCAGTTTACCGAGCGGAGGCCTTGGCGAGCAGTACTTC
CASSLPSGGLGEQYF
>TRBJ1-4|.|TRBV27|.
TGTGCCAGCAGTTTAATCTGGGCAACTAATGAAAAACTGTTTTTT
CASSLIWATNEKLFF
>TRBJ2-5|TRBD1|TRBV19|.
TGTGCCGTGGGACAGGGGATAATGGAGACCCAGTACTTC
CAVGQGIMETQYF
>TRBJ2-1|TRBD2|TRBV5-1|few
TGCGCCAGCAGCTTTCGCACTAGCGGGGGAAATGAGCAGTTCTTC
CASSFRTSGGNEQFF
>TRBJ2-3|.|TRBV28|.
TGTGCCAGCAGTTTTCCAGGAACAGATACGCAGTATTTT
CASSFPGTDTQYF
>TRBJ2-3|.|TRBV5-1|.
TGCGCCAGCAGTATACCCACGGGCGCGGATACGCAGTATTTT
CASSIPTGADTQYF
>TRBJ2-3|TRBD2|TRBV5-6|.
TGTGCCAGCAGCTTTCTAGCGGGAGATCCCACCCAGGATACGCAGTATTTT
CASSFLAGDPTQDTQYF
>TRBJ2-2|.|TRBV7-9|.
TGTGCCAGCAGCGAGCGTCAGGGAACCGGGGAGCTGTTTTTT
CASSERQGTGELFF
>TRBJ1-3|.|TRBV18|.
TGTGCCAGCTCACCTACCGGGGTCGGATCTGGAAACACCATATATTTT
CASSPTGVGSGNTIYF
>TRBJ2-1|.|TRBV11-2|.
TGTGCCAGCAGCCGGGGACTTTTCAATGAGCAGTTCTTC
CASSRGLFNEQFF
>TRBJ1-4|.|TRBV11-2|.
TGTGCCAGCAGCTTCCCAGGGGTTAATGAAAAACTGTTTTTT
CASSFPGVNEKLFF
>TRBJ1-1|TRBD1|TRBV5-5|.
TGTGCCAGCAGCTCACAGGGGGACACTGAAGCTTTCTTT
CASSSQGDTEAFF
>TRBJ1-5|.|TRBV5-8|.
TGTGCCAGCAGCTTGGATCGGGGTTTGCGCAATCAGCCCCAGCATTTT
CASSLDRGLRNQPQHF
>TRBJ2-1|.|TRBV5-6|.
TGTGCCAGCAGCTTGGGGCTACTCTCCTACAATGAGCAGTTCTTC
CASSLGLLSYNEQFF
>TRBJ1-5|.|TRBV18|.
TGTGCCAGCGGAGAGGAATTAGGTCAGCCCCAGCATTTT
CASGEELGQPQHF
>TRBJ1-1|.|TRBV20-1|.
TGCAGTGCTGGAAAGGGGGAAGCTTTCTTT
CSAGKGEAFF
>TRBJ2-3|TRBD2|TRBV23-1|.
TGCGCCAGCAGCCTTGATAGCGGGACTACAGATACGCAGTATTTT
CASSLDSGTTDTQYF